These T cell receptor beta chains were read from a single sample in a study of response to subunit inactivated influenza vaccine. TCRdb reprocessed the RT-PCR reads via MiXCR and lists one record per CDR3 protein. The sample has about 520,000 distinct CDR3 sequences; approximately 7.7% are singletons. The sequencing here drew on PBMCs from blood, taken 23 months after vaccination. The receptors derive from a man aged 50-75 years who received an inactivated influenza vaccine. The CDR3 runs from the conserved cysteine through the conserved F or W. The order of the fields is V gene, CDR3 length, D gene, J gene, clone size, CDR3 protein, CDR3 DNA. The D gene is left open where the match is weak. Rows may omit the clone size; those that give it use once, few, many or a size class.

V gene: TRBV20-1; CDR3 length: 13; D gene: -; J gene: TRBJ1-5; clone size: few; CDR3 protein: CSASAGANQPQHF; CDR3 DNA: TGCAGTGCTAGCGCAGGGGCCAATCAGCCCCAGCATTTT
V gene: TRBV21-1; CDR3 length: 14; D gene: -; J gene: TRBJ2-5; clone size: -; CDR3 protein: CASSNGQECETQYF; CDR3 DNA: TGTGCCAGCAGCAATGGACAGGAATGCGAGACCCAGTACTTC
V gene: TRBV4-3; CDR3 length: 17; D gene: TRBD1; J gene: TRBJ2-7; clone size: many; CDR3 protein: CASSQDGKTGSSYEQYF; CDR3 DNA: TGCGCCAGCAGCCAAGATGGGAAGACAGGGAGCTCCTACGAGCAGTACTTC
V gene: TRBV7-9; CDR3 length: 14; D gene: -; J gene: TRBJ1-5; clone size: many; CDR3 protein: CASSLGGYNQPQHF; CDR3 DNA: TGTGCCAGCAGCTTAGGGGGATACAATCAGCCCCAGCATTTT
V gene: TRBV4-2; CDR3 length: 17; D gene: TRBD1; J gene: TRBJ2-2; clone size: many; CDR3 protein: CASSQALGGANTGELFF; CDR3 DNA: TGTGCCAGCAGCCAAGCCCTAGGGGGCGCGAACACCGGGGAGCTGTTTTTT
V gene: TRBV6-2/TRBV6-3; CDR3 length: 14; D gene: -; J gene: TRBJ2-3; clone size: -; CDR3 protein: CATWTISPTDTQYF; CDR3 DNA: TGTGCCACTTGGACGATATCCCCCACAGATACGCAGTATTTT
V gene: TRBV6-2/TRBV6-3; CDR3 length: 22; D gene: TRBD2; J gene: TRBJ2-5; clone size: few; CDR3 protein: CASSYGPKEGSWLAGREETQYF; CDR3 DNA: TGTGCCAGCAGTTACGGGCCAAAAGAGGGTAGTTGGCTAGCGGGACGTGAAGAGACCCAGTACTTC
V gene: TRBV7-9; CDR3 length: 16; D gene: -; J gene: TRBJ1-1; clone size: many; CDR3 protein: CASSLRAWPSDTEAFF; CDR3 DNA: TGTGCCAGCAGCCTCAGAGCGTGGCCATCGGACACTGAAGCTTTCTTT
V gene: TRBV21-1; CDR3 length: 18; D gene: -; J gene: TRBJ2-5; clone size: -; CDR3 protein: CASSMIQGLAGEGETQYF; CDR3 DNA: TGTGCCAGCAGCATGATACAGGGACTAGCGGGAGAAGGCGAGACCCAGTACTTC
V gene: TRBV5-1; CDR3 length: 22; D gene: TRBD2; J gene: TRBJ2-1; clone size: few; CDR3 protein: CASSLTDTLAGGPPVLYNEQFF; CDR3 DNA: TGCGCCAGCAGCTTGACCGATACTCTAGCGGGAGGGCCCCCTGTCCTATACAATGAGCAGTTCTTC
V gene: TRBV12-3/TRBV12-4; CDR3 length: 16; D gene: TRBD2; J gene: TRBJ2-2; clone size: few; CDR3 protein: CASSRNGGRNTGELFF; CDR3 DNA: TGTGCCAGCAGTAGAAACGGGGGGAGGAACACCGGGGAGCTGTTTTTT
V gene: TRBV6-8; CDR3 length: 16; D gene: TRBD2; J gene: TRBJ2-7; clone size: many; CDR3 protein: CASSWTSGSPPCEQYF; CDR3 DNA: TGTGCCAGCAGCTGGACTAGCGGGAGTCCGCCTTGCGAGCAGTACTTC
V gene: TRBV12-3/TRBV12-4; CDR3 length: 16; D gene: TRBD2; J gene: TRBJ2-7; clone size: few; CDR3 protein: CASSLFRGRAPYEQYF; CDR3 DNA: TGTGCCAGCAGTTTATTCCGCGGGAGGGCCCCTTACGAGCAGTACTTC
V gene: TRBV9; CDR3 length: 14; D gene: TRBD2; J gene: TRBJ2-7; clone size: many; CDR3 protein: CASSVEGAGYEQYF; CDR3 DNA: TGTGCCAGCAGCGTAGAGGGAGCGGGATACGAGCAGTACTTC
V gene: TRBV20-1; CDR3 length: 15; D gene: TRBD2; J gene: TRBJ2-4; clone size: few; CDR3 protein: CSATIAGGAKNIQYF; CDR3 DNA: TGCAGTGCTACGATCGCCGGGGGGGCCAAAAACATTCAGTACTTC
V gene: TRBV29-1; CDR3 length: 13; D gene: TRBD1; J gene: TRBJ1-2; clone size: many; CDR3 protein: CSVSRDSNYGYTF; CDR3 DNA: TGCAGCGTCTCCCGGGACAGTAACTATGGCTACACCTTC
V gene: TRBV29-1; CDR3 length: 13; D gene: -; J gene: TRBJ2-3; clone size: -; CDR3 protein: CSVVGRNTDTQYF; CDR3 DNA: TGCAGCGTTGTTGGCAGAAACACAGATACGCAGTATTTT
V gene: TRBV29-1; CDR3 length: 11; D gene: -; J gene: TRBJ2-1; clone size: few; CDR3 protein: CSSSAYNEQFF; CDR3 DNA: TGCAGCAGTTCCGCCTACAATGAGCAGTTCTTC
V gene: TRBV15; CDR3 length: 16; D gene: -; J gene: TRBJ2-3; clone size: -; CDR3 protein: CATSRGRSVGTDTQYF; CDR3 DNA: TGTGCCACCAGCAGAGGCCGGAGTGTTGGCACAGATACGCAGTATTTT
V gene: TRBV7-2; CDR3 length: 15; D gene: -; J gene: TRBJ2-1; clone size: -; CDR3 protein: CASSLAGGSFNEQFF; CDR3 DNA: TGTGCCAGCAGCTTAGCCGGGGGCAGCTTCAATGAGCAGTTCTTC
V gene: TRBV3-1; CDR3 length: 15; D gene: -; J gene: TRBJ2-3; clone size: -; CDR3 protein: CACSKPVPWTHTQYF; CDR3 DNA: TGTGCCTGCAGCAAGCCGGTCCCTTGGACACATACGCAGTATTTT
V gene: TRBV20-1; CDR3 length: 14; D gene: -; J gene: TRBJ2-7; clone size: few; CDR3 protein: CSARQFGGTYEQYF; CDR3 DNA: TGCAGTGCCCGGCAATTTGGGGGAACCTACGAGCAGTACTTC